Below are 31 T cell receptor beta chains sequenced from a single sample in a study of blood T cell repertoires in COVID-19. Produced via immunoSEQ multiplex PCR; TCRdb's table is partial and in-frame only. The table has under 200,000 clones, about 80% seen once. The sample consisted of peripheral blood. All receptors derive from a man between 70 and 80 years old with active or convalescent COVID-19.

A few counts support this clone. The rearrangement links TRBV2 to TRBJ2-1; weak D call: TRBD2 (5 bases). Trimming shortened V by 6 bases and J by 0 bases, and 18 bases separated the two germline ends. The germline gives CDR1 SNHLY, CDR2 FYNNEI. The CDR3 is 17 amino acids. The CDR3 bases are TGTGCCAGCAGGGCCGCCTACGGACTCCGCTCCTACAATGAGCAGTTCTTC. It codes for CASRAAYGLRSYNEQFF.

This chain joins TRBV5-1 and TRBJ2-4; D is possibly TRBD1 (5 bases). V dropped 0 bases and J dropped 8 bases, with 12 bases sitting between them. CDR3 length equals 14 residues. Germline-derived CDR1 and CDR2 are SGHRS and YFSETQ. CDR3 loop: CASSLVGQGHIQYF. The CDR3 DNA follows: TGCGCCAGCAGCTTGGTGGGCCAGGGTCACATTCAGTACTTC.

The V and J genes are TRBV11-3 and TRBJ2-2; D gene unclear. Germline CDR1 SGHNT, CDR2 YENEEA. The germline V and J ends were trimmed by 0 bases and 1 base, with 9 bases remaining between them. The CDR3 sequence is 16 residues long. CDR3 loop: CASSLDGSKNTGELFF. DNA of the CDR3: TGTGCCAGCAGCTTAGATGGCTCCAAGAACACCGGGGAGCTGTTTTTT.

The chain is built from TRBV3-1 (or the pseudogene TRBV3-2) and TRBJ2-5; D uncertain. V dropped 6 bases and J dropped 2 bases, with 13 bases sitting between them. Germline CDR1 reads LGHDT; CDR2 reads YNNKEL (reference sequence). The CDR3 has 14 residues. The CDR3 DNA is TGTGCCAGCAGTCACAGAGCTTCACAAGAGACCCAGTACTTC. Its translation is CASSHRASQETQYF.

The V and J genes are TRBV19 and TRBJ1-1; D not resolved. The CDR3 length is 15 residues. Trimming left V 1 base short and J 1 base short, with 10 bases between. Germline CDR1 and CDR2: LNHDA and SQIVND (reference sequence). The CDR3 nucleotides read TGTGCCAGTAGTATAGTCTCGACAAAGAACACTGAAGCTTTCTTT. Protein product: CASSIVSTKNTEAFF. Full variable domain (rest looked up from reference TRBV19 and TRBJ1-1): DGGITQSPKYLFRKEGQNVTLSCEQNLNHDAMYWYRQDPGQGLRLIYYSQIVNDFQKGDIAEGYSVSREKKESFPLTVTSAQKNPTAFYLCASSIVSTKNTEAFFGQGTRLTVV.

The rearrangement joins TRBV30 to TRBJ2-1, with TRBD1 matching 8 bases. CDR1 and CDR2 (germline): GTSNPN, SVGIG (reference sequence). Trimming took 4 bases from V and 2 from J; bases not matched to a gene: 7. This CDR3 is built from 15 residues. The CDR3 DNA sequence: TGTGCCTGGAACACCGGGACAGGAGCCTACAATGAGCAGTTCTTC. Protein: CAWNTGTGAYNEQFF.

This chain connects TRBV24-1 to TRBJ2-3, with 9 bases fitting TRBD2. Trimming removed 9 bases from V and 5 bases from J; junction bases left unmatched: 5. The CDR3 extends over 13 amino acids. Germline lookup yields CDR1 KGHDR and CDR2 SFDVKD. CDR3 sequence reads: CATAGGPKDTQYF. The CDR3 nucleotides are TGTGCCACCGCGGGGGGGCCGAAAGATACGCAGTATTTT.

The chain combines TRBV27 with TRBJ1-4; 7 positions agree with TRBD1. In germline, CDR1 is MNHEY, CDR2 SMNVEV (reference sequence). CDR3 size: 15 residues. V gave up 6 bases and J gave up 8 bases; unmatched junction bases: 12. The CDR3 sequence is CASSRYRGRGEKLFF. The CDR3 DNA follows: TGTGCCAGCAGCCGATACAGGGGCAGGGGGGAAAAACTGTTTTTT.

DNA of the CDR3: TGTGCCTGGACTAAGTGGGACAGGAGCCAAGAGACCCAGTACTTC. This sequence encodes CAWTKWDRSQETQYF. This rearrangement joins TRBV30 to TRBJ2-5; 8 bases agree with TRBD1. Germline CDR1 and CDR2: GTSNPN and SVGIG (reference sequence). V trimming: 4 bases; J trimming: 1 base; junction bases outside the gene matches: 8. The CDR3 runs 15 residues.

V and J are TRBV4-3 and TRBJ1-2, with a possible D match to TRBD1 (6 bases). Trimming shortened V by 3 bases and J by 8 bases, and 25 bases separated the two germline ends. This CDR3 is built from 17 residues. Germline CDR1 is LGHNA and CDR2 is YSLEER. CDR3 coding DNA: TGCGCCAGCAGCCACATATGGAATAACAGGGCCCGCTCAGGCTACACCTTC. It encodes CASSHIWNNRARSGYTF.

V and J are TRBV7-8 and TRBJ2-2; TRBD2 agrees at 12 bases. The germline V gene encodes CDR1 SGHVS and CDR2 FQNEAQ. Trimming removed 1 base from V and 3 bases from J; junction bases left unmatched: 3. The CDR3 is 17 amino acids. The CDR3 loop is CASSLGLAGGYTGELFF. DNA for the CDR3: TGTGCCAGCAGCTTAGGCCTAGCGGGAGGGTACACCGGGGAGCTGTTTTTT.

CDR3 sequence (DNA): TGTGCCAGCAGCCCGGGACAGATCTTGGGTGGCTACACCTTC. This sequence encodes CASSPGQILGGYTF. The gene calls are TRBV3-1 (or the pseudogene TRBV3-2) and TRBJ1-2; 7 bases are a match to TRBD1. The length of the CDR3 is 14 residues. Germline V gene data show CDR1 as LGHDT and CDR2 as YNNKEL (reference sequence). The V gene end was trimmed by 4 bases and the J gene end by 7 bases; junction bases not matched to a gene: 9.

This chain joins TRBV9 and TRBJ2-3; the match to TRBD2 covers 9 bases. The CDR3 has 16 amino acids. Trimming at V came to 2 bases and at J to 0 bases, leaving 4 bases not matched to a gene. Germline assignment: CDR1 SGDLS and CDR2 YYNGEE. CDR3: CASSVSLAGSTDTQYF. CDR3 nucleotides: TGTGCCAGCAGCGTCAGTCTAGCGGGAAGCACAGATACGCAGTATTTT.

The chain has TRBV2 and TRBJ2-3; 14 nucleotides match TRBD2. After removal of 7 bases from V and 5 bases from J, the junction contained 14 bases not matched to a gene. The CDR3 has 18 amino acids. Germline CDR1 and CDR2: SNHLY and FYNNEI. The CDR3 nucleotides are TGTGCCAGCACCGGGGACAGTAGGACTAGCGGGAGGTTAGATACGCAGTATTTT. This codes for CASTGDSRTSGRLDTQYF.

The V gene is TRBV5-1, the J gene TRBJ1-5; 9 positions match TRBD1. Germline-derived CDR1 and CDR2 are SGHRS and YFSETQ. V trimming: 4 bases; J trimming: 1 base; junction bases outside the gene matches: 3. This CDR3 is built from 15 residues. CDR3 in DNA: TGCGCCAGCAGCCAGACAGGGGGGAGCAATCAGCCCCAGCATTTT. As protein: CASSQTGGSNQPQHF.

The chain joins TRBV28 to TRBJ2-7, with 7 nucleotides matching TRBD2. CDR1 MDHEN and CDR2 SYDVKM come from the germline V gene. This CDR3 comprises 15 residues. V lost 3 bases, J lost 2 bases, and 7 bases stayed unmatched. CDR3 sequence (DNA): TGTGCCAGCAGTTTCATGGCTAGCGGCACCTACGAGCAGTACTTC. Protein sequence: CASSFMASGTYEQYF.

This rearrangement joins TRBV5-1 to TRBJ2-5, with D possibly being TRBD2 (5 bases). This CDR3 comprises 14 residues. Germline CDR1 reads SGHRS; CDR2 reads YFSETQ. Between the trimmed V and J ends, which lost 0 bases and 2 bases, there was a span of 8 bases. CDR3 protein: CASSLEGRQETQYF. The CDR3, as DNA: TGCGCCAGCAGCTTGGAAGGGAGACAAGAGACCCAGTACTTC.

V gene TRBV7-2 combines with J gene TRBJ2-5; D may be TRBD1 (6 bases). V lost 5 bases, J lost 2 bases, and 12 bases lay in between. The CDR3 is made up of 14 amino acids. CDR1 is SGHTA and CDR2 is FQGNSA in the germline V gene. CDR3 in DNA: TGTGCCAGCAGCCAGCAGAGGGGGCAAGAGACCCAGTACTTC. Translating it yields CASSQQRGQETQYF. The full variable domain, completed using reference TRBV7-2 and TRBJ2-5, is GAGVSQSPSNKVTEKGKDVELRCDPISGHTALYWYRQSLGQGLEFLIYFQGNSAPDKSGLPSDRFSAERTGGSVSTLTIQRTQQEDSAVYLCASSQQRGQETQYFGPGTRLLVL.

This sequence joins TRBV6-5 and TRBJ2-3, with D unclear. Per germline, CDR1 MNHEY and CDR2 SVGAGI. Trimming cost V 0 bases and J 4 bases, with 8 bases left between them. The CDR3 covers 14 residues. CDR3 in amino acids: CASSYSMAPDTQYF. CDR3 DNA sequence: TGTGCCAGCAGTTACTCGATGGCCCCAGATACGCAGTATTTT.

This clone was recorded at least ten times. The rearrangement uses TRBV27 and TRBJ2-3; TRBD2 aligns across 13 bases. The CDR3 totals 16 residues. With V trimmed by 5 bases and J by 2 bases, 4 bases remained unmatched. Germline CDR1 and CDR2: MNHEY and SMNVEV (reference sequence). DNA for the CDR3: TGTGCCAGCAGTCAGGGACTAGCGGGACTCACAGATACGCAGTATTTT. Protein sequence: CASSQGLAGLTDTQYF.

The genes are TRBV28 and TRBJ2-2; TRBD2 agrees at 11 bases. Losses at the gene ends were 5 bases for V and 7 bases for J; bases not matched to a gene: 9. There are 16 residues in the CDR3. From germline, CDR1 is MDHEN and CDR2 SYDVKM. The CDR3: CASSTRLAGSFGELFF. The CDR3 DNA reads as TGTGCCAGCAGTACTCGACTAGCGGGATCGTTCGGGGAGCTGTTTTTT.

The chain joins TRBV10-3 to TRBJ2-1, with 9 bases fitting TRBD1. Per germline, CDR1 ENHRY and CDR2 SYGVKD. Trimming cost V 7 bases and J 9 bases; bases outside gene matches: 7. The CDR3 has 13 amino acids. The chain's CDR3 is CAITGTGTGEQFF. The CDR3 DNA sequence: TGTGCCATCACCGGGACAGGGACTGGTGAGCAGTTCTTC.

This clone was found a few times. CDR3 DNA: TGCGCCAGCAGCCCCTTTAGCGGGGGTCTCAATGAGCAGTTCTTC. Protein product: CASSPFSGGLNEQFF. The J gene is TRBJ2-1, the V gene TRBV4-1; 9 bases line up with TRBD2. V trimming: 4 bases; J trimming: 6 bases; junction bases outside the gene matches: 7. The CDR3 length is 15 residues. The germline V gene has CDR1 MGHRA and CDR2 YSYEKL.

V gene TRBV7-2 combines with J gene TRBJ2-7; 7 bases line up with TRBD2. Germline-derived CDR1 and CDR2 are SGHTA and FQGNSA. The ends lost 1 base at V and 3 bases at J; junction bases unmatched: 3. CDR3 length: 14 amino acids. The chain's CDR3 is CASSLVAGDYEQYF. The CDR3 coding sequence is TGTGCCAGCAGCTTAGTGGCGGGAGACTACGAGCAGTACTTC.

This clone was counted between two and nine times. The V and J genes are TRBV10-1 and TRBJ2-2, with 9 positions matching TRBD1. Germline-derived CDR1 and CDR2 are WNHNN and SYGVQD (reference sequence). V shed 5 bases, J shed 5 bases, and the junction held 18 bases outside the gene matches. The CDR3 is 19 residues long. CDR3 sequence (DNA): TGCGCCAGCAGTATGGGGTCTGGGTTGGGGACAGGGAAGACCGGGGAGCTGTTTTTT. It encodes CASSMGSGLGTGKTGELFF.

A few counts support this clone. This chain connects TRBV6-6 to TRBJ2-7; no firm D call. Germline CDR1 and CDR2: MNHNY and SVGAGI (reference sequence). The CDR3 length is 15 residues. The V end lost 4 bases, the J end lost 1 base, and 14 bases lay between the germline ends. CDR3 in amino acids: CASSFLESGSYEQYF. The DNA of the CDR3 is TGTGCCAGCAGTTTTCTAGAAAGTGGATCCTACGAGCAGTACTTC.

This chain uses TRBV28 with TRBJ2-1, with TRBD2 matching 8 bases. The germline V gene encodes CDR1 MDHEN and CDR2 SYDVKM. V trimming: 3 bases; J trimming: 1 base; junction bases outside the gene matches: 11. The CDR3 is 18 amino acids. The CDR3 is CASSFPSTSGASYNEQFF. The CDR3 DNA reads TGTGCCAGCAGTTTCCCATCAACTAGCGGAGCATCCTACAATGAGCAGTTCTTC. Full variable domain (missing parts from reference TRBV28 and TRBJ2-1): DVKVTQSSRYLVKRTGEKVFLECVQDMDHENMFWYRQDPGLGLRLIYFSYDVKMKEKGDIPEGYSVSREKKERFSLILESASTNQTSMYLCASSFPSTSGASYNEQFFGPGTRLTVL.

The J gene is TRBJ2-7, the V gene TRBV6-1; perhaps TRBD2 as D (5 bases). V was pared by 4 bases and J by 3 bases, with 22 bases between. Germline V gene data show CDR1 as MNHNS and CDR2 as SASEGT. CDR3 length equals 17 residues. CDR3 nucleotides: TGTGCCAGCAGTGCGAGGGCCGAACATTTCATAGTCTACGAGCAGTACTTC. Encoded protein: CASSARAEHFIVYEQYF.

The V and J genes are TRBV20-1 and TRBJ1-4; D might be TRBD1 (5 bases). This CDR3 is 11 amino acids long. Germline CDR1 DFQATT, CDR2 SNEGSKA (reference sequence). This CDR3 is CSPRAYEKLFF. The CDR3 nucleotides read TGCAGCCCCAGGGCGTATGAAAAACTGTTTTTT.

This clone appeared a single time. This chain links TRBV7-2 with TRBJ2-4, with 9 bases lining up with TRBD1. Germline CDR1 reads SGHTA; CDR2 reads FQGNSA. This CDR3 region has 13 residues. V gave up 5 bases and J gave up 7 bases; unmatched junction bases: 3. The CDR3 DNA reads TGTGCCAGCAGCACCGACAGGGGGAACATTCAGTACTTC. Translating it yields CASSTDRGNIQYF.

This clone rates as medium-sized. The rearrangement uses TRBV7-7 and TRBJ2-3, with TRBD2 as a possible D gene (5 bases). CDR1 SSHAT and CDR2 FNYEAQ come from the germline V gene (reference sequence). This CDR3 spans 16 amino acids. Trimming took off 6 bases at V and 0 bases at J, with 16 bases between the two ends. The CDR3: CASSHLPGGSTDTQYF. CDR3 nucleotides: TGTGCCAGCAGTCATCTACCCGGCGGGAGCACAGATACGCAGTATTTT.